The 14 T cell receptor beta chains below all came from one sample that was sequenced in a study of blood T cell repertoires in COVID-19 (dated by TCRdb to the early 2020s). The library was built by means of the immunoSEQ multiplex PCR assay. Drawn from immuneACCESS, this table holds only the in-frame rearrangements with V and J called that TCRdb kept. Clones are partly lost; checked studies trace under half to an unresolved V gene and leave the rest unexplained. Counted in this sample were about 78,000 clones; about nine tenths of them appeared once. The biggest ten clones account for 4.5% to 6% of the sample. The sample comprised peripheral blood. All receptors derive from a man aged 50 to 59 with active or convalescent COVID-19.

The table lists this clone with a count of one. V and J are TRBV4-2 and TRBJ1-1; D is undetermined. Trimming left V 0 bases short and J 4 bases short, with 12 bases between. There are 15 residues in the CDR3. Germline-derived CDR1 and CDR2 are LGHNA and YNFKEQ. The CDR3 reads CASSQELAGSTEAFF. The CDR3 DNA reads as TGTGCCAGCAGCCAAGAATTAGCGGGAAGCACTGAAGCTTTCTTT.

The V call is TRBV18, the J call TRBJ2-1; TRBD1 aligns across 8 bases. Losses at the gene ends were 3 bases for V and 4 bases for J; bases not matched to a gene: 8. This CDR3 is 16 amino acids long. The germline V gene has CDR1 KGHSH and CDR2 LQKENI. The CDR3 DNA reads TGTGCCAGCTCACCGCCAAGACAGGGGATATACAATGAGCAGTTCTTC. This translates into CASSPPRQGIYNEQFF.

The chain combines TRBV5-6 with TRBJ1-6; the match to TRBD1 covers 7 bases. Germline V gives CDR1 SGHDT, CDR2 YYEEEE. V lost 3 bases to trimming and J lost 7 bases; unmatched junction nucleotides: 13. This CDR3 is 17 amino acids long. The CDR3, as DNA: TGTGCCAGCAGCTCTAGCCGCCGCGACAGGGTCAATTCACCCCTCCACTTT. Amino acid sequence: CASSSSRRDRVNSPLHF.

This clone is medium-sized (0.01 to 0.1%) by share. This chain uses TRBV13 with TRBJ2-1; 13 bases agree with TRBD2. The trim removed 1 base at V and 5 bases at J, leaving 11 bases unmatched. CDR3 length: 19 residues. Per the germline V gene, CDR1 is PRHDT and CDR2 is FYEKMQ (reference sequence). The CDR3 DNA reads TGTGCCAGCAGCTTAGAAAGGGGGACTAGCGGGGTTGCAGACAATGAGCAGTTCTTC. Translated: CASSLERGTSGVADNEQFF.

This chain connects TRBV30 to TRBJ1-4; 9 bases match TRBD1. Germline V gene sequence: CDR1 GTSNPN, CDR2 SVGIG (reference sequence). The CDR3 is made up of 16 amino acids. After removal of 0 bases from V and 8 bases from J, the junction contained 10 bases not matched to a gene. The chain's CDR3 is CAWSVGVQGALEKLFF. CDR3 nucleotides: TGTGCCTGGAGTGTAGGCGTACAGGGGGCCCTGGAAAAACTGTTTTTT.

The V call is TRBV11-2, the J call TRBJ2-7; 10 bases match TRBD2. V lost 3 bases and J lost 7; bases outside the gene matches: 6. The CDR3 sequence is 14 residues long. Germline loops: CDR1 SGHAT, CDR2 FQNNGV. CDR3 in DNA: TGTGCCAGCAGCTTCGGGACTAGCGTTGGGGAGCAGTACTTC. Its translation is CASSFGTSVGEQYF.

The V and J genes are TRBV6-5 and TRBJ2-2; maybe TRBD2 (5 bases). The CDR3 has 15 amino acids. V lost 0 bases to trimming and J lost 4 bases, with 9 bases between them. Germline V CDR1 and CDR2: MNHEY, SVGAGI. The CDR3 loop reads CASSYSQGGTGELFF. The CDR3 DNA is TGTGCCAGCAGTTACTCTCAAGGAGGCACCGGGGAGCTGTTTTTT.

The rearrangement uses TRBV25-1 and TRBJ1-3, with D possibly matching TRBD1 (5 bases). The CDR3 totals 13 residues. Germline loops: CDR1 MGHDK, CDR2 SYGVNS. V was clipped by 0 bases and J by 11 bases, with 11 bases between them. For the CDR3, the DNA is TGTGCCAGCAGTGAATACGACGGAGGGGCCATATATTTT. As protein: CASSEYDGGAIYF.

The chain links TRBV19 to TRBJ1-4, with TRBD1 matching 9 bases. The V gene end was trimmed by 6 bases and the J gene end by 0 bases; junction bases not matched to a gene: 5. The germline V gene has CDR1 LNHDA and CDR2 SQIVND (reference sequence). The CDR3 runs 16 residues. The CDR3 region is CASRGNRGPTNEKLFF. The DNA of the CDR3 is TGTGCCAGTAGAGGTAACAGGGGGCCAACTAATGAAAAACTGTTTTTT.

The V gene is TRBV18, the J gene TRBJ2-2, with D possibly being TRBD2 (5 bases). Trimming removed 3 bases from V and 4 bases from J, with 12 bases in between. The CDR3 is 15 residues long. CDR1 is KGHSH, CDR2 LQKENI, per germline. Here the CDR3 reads CASSPTTGGTGELFF. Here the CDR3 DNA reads TGTGCCAGCTCACCTACTACTGGAGGCACCGGGGAGCTGTTTTTT.

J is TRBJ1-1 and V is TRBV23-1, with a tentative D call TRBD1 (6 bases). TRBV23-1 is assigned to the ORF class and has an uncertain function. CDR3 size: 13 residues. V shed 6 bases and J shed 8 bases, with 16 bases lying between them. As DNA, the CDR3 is TGCGCCAGCAGACTTCTGACAGGATCCGAAGCTTTCTTT. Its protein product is CASRLLTGSEAFF.

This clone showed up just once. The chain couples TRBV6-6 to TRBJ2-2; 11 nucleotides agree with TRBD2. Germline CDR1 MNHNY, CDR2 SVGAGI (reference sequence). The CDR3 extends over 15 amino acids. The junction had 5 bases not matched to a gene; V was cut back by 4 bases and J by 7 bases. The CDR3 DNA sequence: TGTGCCAGCAGTTTGGGACTAGCGGAGGGCGGGGAGCTGTTTTTT. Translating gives CASSLGLAEGGELFF.

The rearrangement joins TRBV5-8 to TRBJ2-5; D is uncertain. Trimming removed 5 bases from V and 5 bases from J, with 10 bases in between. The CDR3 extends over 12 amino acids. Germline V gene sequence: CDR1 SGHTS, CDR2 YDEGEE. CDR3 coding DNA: TGTGCCAGCAGATTCTACGGGGAGACCCAGTACTTC. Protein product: CASRFYGETQYF.

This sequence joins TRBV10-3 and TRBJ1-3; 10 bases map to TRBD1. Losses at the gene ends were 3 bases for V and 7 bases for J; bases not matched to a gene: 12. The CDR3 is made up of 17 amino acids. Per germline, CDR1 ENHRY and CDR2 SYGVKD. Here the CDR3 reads CAISEPGQGIKANTIYF. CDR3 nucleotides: TGTGCCATCAGTGAACCGGGACAGGGGATTAAGGCCAACACCATATATTTT.